Presented here are 10 T cell receptor beta chains from one specimen sequenced in a study of OX40 agonist ivuxolimab in advanced cancers. TCRdb keeps only in-frame clones here, not all; method: immunoSEQ multiplex PCR. The top ten hold around 8.9% of the sample, which has more than 25,000 clones, around 90% seen once. Sequencing was performed on CD4+ or CD8+ T cells sorted from blood, taken in a trial of the OX40 agonist ivuxolimab. These receptors were taken from an adult with an advanced solid tumor such as melanoma, head and neck, liver or kidney cancer.

The chain uses TRBV6-5 and TRBJ1-1; 11 bases are shared with TRBD1. This CDR3 spans 14 amino acids. The V segment lost 4 bases and the J segment 5 bases; nucleotides outside the gene matches: 3. Germline lookup yields CDR1 MNHEY and CDR2 SVGAGI. The CDR3 region is CASSWTGGNTEAFF. CDR3 bases: TGTGCCAGCAGTTGGACAGGGGGCAATACTGAAGCTTTCTTT.

V usage is TRBV4-3 and J usage is TRBJ2-7; perhaps TRBD2 as D (6 bases). CDR3 size: 16 residues. The germline V gene encodes CDR1 LGHNA and CDR2 YSLEER. V lost 0 bases to trimming and J lost 6 bases, with 18 bases between them. The CDR3 is CASSQDWVAREREQYF. The CDR3 region has the DNA TGCGCCAGCAGCCAAGATTGGGTAGCACGGGAGCGCGAGCAGTACTTC.

The chain is built from TRBV7-9 and TRBJ1-2; 7 bases fit TRBD1. CDR3 length equals 13 residues. Germline trimming cut 5 bases from V and 3 bases from J; bases unmatched to any gene: 3. Germline values: CDR1 SEHNR, CDR2 FQNEAQ (reference sequence). CDR3 in amino acids: CASSQGQHYGYTF. Written as DNA, the CDR3 is TGTGCCAGCAGCCAGGGACAGCACTATGGCTACACCTTC. Looking up the rest from reference TRBV7-9 and TRBJ1-2 gives the full variable domain: DTGVSQNPRHKITKRGQNVTFRCDPISEHNRLYWYRQTLGQGPEFLTYFQNEAQLEKSRLLSDRFSAERPKGSFSTLEIQRTEQGDSAMYLCASSQGQHYGYTFGSGTRLTVV.

The gene calls are TRBV6-1 and TRBJ1-2; no reliable D call. V lost 0 bases, J lost 4 bases, and 12 bases lay in between. Germline V gene lookup returns CDR1 MNHNS and CDR2 SASEGT. This CDR3 is built from 15 residues. The CDR3 sequence: CASSEASPVGYGYTF. The CDR3, as DNA: TGTGCCAGCAGTGAAGCTAGTCCAGTGGGCTATGGCTACACCTTC.

V is TRBV6-5 and J is TRBJ1-2; D not resolved. The germline V and J ends were trimmed by 2 bases and 7 bases, with 11 bases remaining between them. The length of the CDR3 is 13 residues. Germline assignment: CDR1 MNHEY and CDR2 SVGAGI. In DNA form, the CDR3 reads TGTGCCAGCAGTTACCTCAACAGAAGTGGCTACACCTTC. This encodes CASSYLNRSGYTF.

This chain uses TRBV10-3 with TRBJ1-2; 9 bases agree with TRBD1. Trimming removed 9 bases from V and 4 bases from J; junction bases left unmatched: 12. Looked up from germline, CDR1 is ENHRY and CDR2 is SYGVKD. This CDR3 is 15 amino acids long. The CDR3 bases are TGTGCCATACTATCCCCGGGACAGGGAGGCTATGGCTACACCTTC. Its protein is CAILSPGQGGYGYTF.

Details on this clone: Germline and junction disagree at one end, which may indicate a read error. The chain recombines TRBV5-4 with TRBJ1-1; D not certain. The CDR3 runs 15 residues. Germline V gene lookup returns CDR1 SGHNT and CDR2 YYREEE (reference sequence). The CDR3, as DNA: TGCGCCAGCAGCCAAGGAGGGCCATCGAACACTGAAGCTTTCTTT. Amino acid sequence: CASSQGGPSNTEAFF.

The V gene is TRBV6-1, the J gene TRBJ2-2; D is unclear. Trimming removed 5 bases at V and 2 bases at J, with 9 bases between. CDR3 length: 14 amino acids. In germline, CDR1 is MNHNS, CDR2 SASEGT. CDR3: CASSYQPNTGELFF. In DNA, the CDR3 is TGTGCCAGCAGTTATCAACCCAACACCGGGGAGCTGTTTTTT.

This clone was counted once. This chain joins TRBV5-1 and TRBJ2-7, with TRBD1 matching over 10 bases. There are 14 residues in the CDR3. The junction had 6 bases not matched to a gene; V was cut back by 3 bases and J by 6 bases. The germline gives CDR1 SGHRS, CDR2 YFSETQ. CDR3 DNA sequence: TGCGCCAGCAGCTCCGGGACAGGGGTGGCCGAGCAGTACTTC. Its protein product is CASSSGTGVAEQYF.

Comments on this clone: Distinct nucleotide sequences in the sample also encode this CDR3. The chain combines TRBV27 with TRBJ1-2, with 9 bases fitting TRBD1. The CDR3 sequence is 14 residues long. Losses at the gene ends were 0 bases for V and 5 bases for J; bases not matched to a gene: 1. CDR1 is MNHEY and CDR2 is SMNVEV in the germline V gene (reference sequence). In nucleotides, the CDR3 is TGTGCCAGCAGTTTATCCGGGACAGGGTATGGCTACACCTTC. It encodes CASSLSGTGYGYTF.